The 25 T cell receptor beta chains reported below all come from one sample, sequenced in a study of early T cells in non-severe SARS-CoV-2 infection. TCRdb reanalysed the 5' RACE reads using MiXCR and keeps one entry per CDR3 protein. Among roughly 120,000 distinct CDR3 sequences, around 12% were seen once, and the ten largest hold around 4%. This material consisted of whole blood, taken at baseline. The receptors were sampled from an adult who was a healthcare worker with PCR-confirmed SARS-CoV-2 infection or an uninfected control (not recorded which).

Only a few counts were recorded for this clonotype. The V and J genes are TRBV7-8 and TRBJ1-4; the D is unclear. From germline, CDR1 is SGHVS and CDR2 FQNEAQ. Trimming left V 4 bases short and J 3 bases short, with 12 bases between. The CDR3 consists of 15 residues. The CDR3 nucleotides read TGTGCCAGCAGCTATAATGGAGGAGCTAATGAAAAACTGTTTTTT. Amino acid sequence: CASSYNGGANEKLFF.

This clonotype came up a few times. The J gene is TRBJ2-7, the V gene TRBV4-1; D possibly corresponds to TRBD2 (7 bases). The CDR3 is 15 residues long. In germline, CDR1 is MGHRA, CDR2 YSYEKL. Trimming shortened V by 4 bases and J by 6 bases, and 19 bases separated the two germline ends. CDR3 coding DNA: TGCGCCAGCAGCCTCCCAGGGGCGGGAGATCTCGAGCAGTACTTC. Its translation is CASSLPGAGDLEQYF.

A few counts support this clonotype. The rearrangement uses TRBV3-1 and TRBJ1-2; a weak D match, TRBD1 (5 bases). Germline CDR1 is LGHDT and CDR2 is YNNKEL (reference sequence). This CDR3 has 15 residues. Trimming pared 4 bases from V and 8 bases from J, leaving 20 bases between. CDR3 nucleotide sequence: TGTGCCAGCAGCCCTACGCGAACGGGGCGCGGCGGCTACACCTTC. This gives the protein CASSPTRTGRGGYTF.

The rearrangement joins TRBV18 to TRBJ2-7; possibly TRBD1 for D (6 bases). Germline V gives CDR1 KGHSH, CDR2 LQKENI. Trimming cost V 4 bases and J 5 bases, with 12 bases left between them. The CDR3 runs to 13 residues. In nucleotides, the CDR3 is TGTGCCAGCTCACTATCGACAGGTCACGAGCAGTACTTC. Translation gives CASSLSTGHEQYF.

Only a few counts were recorded for this clonotype. This chain links TRBV9 with TRBJ1-6; a weak D match, TRBD1 (6 bases). The CDR3 is made up of 16 amino acids. V was shortened by 8 bases and J by 7 bases, with 22 bases between the two germline ends. Germline CDR1 reads SGDLS; CDR2 reads YYNGEE. CDR3 amino acids: CASTRQPGADNSPLHF. The CDR3 coding sequence is TGTGCCAGTACTCGGCAACCGGGGGCGGACAATTCACCCCTCCACTTT.

The chain is built from TRBV28 and TRBJ2-1; 8 bases match TRBD1. This CDR3 region has 16 residues. J was trimmed by 0 bases and V by 3 bases; bases with no gene match: 4. Germline CDR1 MDHEN, CDR2 SYDVKM. This CDR3 reads CASSLMGQASYNEQFF. The CDR3 region has the DNA TGTGCCAGCAGTTTGATGGGACAGGCCTCCTACAATGAGCAGTTCTTC.

The rearrangement links TRBV20-1 to TRBJ2-3; TRBD1 agrees at 10 bases. The CDR3 runs 17 residues. The germline CDR1 and CDR2 sequences are DFQATT and SNEGSKA (reference sequence). Trimming at V came to 6 bases and at J to 3 bases, leaving 15 bases not matched to a gene. As DNA, the CDR3 is TGCAGTGCGTACGACAGGGGGCGACTTAGTAAAACAGATACGCAGTATTTT. Amino acid sequence: CSAYDRGRLSKTDTQYF.

This clonotype was seen a few times. J is TRBJ1-2 and V is TRBV5-4; D not resolved. Trimming took 4 bases from V and 0 from J, leaving 7 bases between them. From germline, CDR1 is SGHNT and CDR2 YYREEE (reference sequence). The CDR3 consists of 13 residues. The CDR3 protein is CASSAPANYGYTF. The DNA for the CDR3 is TGTGCCAGCAGCGCCCCAGCTAACTATGGCTACACCTTC.

J is TRBJ2-7 and V is TRBV20-1; D unclear. Germline values: CDR1 DFQATT, CDR2 SNEGSKA (reference sequence). Trimming left V 0 bases short and J 2 bases short, with 8 bases between. This CDR3 has 13 residues. This CDR3 is CSARDYRAYEQYF. The CDR3 region has the DNA TGCAGTGCTAGAGATTATCGGGCCTACGAGCAGTACTTC.

This clonotype has a handful of counts. The chain employs TRBV10-3 and TRBJ1-2, with 8 positions matching TRBD1. This CDR3 is 11 amino acids long. Germline trimming cut 9 bases from V and 5 bases from J; bases unmatched to any gene: 2. From germline, CDR1 is ENHRY and CDR2 SYGVKD. CDR3 sequence reads: CAIQGGYGYTF. The CDR3 nucleotides read TGTGCCATACAGGGGGGGTATGGCTACACCTTC.

The sample holds a few counts of this clonotype. The chain joins TRBV25-1 to TRBJ1-4; the D is unclear. The CDR3 sequence is 14 residues long. Germline V gives CDR1 MGHDK, CDR2 SYGVNS. Deletions cut 4 bases from V and 7 bases from J, with 13 bases between. This CDR3 reads CASSAGRQSEKLFF. The DNA for the CDR3 is TGTGCCAGCAGTGCGGGCCGGCAGAGTGAAAAACTGTTTTTT.

This clonotype came up a few times. V is TRBV4-1 and J is TRBJ2-1; D gene unclear. CDR1 MGHRA and CDR2 YSYEKL come from the germline V gene. The CDR3 is made up of 16 amino acids. V lost 1 base and J lost 0, with 10 bases in between. CDR3 coding DNA: TGCGCCAGCAGCCAAGGAATGGGAAGCTCCTACAATGAGCAGTTCTTC. Residues: CASSQGMGSSYNEQFF.

The V gene is TRBV12-3 or TRBV12-4, the J gene TRBJ2-1; 8 positions match TRBD1. CDR3 size: 14 residues. The junction had 12 bases not matched to a gene; V was cut back by 8 bases and J by 9 bases. The CDR3 DNA reads as TGTGCCAGCGGAGGACAGGGACCGGGGCTTGAGCAGTTCTTC. As protein: CASGGQGPGLEQFF.

The V call is TRBV5-4, the J call TRBJ1-6; the D gene is possibly TRBD1 (5 bases). V lost 4 bases, J lost 8 bases, and 16 bases lay in between. The CDR3 is 15 amino acids. Germline CDR1 and CDR2: SGHNT and YYREEE (reference sequence). CDR3 protein: CASSPEGPGHSPLHF. The DNA of the CDR3 is TGTGCCAGCAGCCCAGAGGGACCTGGGCATTCACCCCTCCACTTT.

J is TRBJ1-4 and V is TRBV5-1; 8 bases are a match to TRBD1. Germline V CDR1 and CDR2: SGHRS, YFSETQ. The trim removed 5 bases at V and 2 bases at J, leaving 5 bases unmatched. The CDR3 runs to 15 residues. The chain's CDR3 is CASRPDRVTNEKLFF. The DNA for the CDR3 is TGCGCCAGCAGGCCGGACAGGGTGACTAATGAAAAACTGTTTTTT.

In its sample, this clonotype was seen many times. The gene calls are TRBV6-6 and TRBJ1-1; TRBD1 is a possible D gene (5 bases). Per the germline V gene, CDR1 is MNHNY and CDR2 is SVGAGI (reference sequence). With 8 bases removed from V and 1 base from J, the gap between germline ends came to 26 bases. This CDR3 comprises 18 residues. This chain's CDR3 is CASWAAFGGNLRNTEAFF. CDR3 sequence (DNA): TGTGCCAGCTGGGCCGCCTTCGGGGGTAACCTAAGGAACACTGAAGCTTTCTTT.

This clonotype has at least ten counts. This chain links TRBV7-2 with TRBJ2-3; 7 nucleotides align to TRBD1. Germline V gene data show CDR1 as SGHTA and CDR2 as FQGNSA. V trimming: 4 bases; J trimming: 0 bases; junction bases outside the gene matches: 1. The CDR3 length is 14 residues. The CDR3: CASSSGQSTDTQYF. DNA of the CDR3: TGTGCCAGCAGCTCGGGACAGAGCACAGATACGCAGTATTTT.

The chain combines TRBV15 with TRBJ2-1; TRBD2 matches at 9 bases. Germline CDR1 LNHNV, CDR2 YYDKDF (reference sequence). The V segment lost 3 bases and the J segment 8 bases; nucleotides outside the gene matches: 5. The CDR3 sequence is 14 residues long. CDR3 sequence: CATSSVAGEDEQFF. Here the CDR3 DNA reads TGTGCCACCAGCAGCGTAGCGGGGGAGGATGAGCAGTTCTTC.

This clonotype was observed at least ten times. V and J are TRBV4-2 and TRBJ1-2; a possible D gene is TRBD1 (5 bases). Trimming took off 1 base at V and 2 bases at J, with 11 bases between the two ends. Germline V lookup: CDR1 LGHNA, CDR2 YNFKEQ. The CDR3 totals 15 residues. CDR3 sequence (DNA): TGTGCCAGCAGCCAAGGGGGCTTGACGAACTATGGCTACACCTTC. It is translated as CASSQGGLTNYGYTF.

This clonotype was detected ten times or more. The gene calls are TRBV3-1 and TRBJ2-1, with no clear D. Germline V gives CDR1 LGHDT, CDR2 YNNKEL (reference sequence). This CDR3 spans 15 amino acids. Deletions cut 0 bases from V and 4 bases from J, with 10 bases between. CDR3 amino acids: CASSQEEARYNEQFF. The CDR3 DNA reads as TGTGCCAGCAGCCAAGAGGAAGCGCGGTACAATGAGCAGTTCTTC.

The rearrangement links TRBV6-5 to TRBJ1-3, with TRBD1 matching over 9 bases. The CDR3 has 19 residues. The J segment lost 0 bases and the V segment lost 3 bases, leaving 12 bases of the junction unmatched. Germline V gene sequence: CDR1 MNHEY, CDR2 SVGAGI. CDR3 sequence: CASSYFGQGSPNSGNTIYF. The CDR3 coding sequence is TGTGCCAGCAGTTATTTCGGACAGGGGTCTCCTAACTCTGGAAACACCATATATTTT.

V usage is TRBV18 and J usage is TRBJ1-2; 7 nucleotides line up with TRBD1. Germline CDR1 and CDR2: KGHSH and LQKENI. Trimming removed 3 bases from V and 2 bases from J; junction bases left unmatched: 9. CDR3 length: 16 amino acids. In nucleotides, the CDR3 is TGTGCCAGCTCACCCGGGACAGTTCGATCAAACTATGGCTACACCTTC. Translating it yields CASSPGTVRSNYGYTF.

This sequence joins TRBV27 and TRBJ2-1; D uncertain. Germline V gene sequence: CDR1 MNHEY, CDR2 SMNVEV (reference sequence). This CDR3 is built from 14 residues. With 1 base removed from V and 5 bases from J, the gap between germline ends came to 9 bases. The CDR3 region is CASSLYSSDNEQFF. CDR3 nucleotides: TGTGCCAGCAGTTTATATTCAAGTGACAATGAGCAGTTCTTC.

The chain joins TRBV29-1 to TRBJ1-1; D ambiguous. Trimming left V 4 bases short and J 1 base short, with 16 bases between. The V gene's germline CDR1 is SQVTM and CDR2 ANQGSEA. The CDR3 sequence is 15 residues long. CDR3 loop: CSVVAKKRTNTEAFF. CDR3 DNA sequence: TGCAGCGTTGTAGCCAAAAAAAGGACGAACACTGAAGCTTTCTTT.

CDR3 DNA: TGCAGTGCTGAACATGGGGAAAACACCATATATTTT. Translated: CSAEHGENTIYF. This chain uses TRBV20-1 with TRBJ1-3; no clear D. Germline-derived CDR1 and CDR2 are DFQATT and SNEGSKA (reference sequence). V lost 5 bases and J lost 6, with 11 bases in between. The CDR3 is 12 residues long.